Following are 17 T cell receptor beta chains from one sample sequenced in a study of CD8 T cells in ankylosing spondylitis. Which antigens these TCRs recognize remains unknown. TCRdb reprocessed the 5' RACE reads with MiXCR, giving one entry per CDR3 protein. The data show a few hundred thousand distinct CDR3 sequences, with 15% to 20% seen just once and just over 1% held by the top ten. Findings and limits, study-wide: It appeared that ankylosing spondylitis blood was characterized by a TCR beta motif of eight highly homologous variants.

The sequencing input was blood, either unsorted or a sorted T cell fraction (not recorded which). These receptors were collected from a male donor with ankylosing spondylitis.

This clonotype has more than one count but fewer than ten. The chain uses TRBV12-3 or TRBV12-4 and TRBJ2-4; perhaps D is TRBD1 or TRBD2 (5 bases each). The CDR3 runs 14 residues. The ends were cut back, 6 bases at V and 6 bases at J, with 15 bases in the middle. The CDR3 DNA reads TGTGCCAGCAGCGCTGACTCGAGGGGAAACATTCAGTACTTC. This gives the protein CASSADSRGNIQYF.

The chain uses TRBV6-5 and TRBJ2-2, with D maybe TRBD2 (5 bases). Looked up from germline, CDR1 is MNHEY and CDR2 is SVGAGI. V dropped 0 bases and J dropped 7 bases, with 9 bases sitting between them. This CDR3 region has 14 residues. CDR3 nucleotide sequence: TGTGCCAGCAGTTACTCGGCAGAGGGCGGGGAGCTGTTTTTT. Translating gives CASSYSAEGGELFF.

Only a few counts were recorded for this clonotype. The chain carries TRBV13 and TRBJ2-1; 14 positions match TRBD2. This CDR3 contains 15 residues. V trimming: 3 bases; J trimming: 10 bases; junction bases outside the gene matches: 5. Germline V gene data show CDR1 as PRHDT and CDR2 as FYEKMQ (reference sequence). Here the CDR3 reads CASSLTSGRVREQFF. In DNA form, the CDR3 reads TGTGCCAGCAGCTTGACTAGCGGGAGGGTCAGGGAGCAGTTCTTC.

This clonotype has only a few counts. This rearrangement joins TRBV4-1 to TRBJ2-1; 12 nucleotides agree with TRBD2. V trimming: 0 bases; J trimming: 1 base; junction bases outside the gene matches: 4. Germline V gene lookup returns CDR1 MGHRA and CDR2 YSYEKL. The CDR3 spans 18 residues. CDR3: CASSQETSGSRSYNEQFF. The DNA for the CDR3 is TGCGCCAGCAGCCAAGAGACTAGCGGGAGTAGGTCCTACAATGAGCAGTTCTTC.

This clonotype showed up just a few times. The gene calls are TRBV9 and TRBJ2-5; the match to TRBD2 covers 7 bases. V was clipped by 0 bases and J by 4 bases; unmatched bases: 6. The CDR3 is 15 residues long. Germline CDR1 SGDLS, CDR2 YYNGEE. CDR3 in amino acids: CASSVEAGAVETQYF. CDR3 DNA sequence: TGTGCCAGCAGCGTAGAGGCGGGAGCTGTAGAGACCCAGTACTTC.

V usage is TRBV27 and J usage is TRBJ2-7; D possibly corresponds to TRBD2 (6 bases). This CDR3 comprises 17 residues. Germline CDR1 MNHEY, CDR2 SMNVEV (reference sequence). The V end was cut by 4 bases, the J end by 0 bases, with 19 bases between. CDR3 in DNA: TGTGCCAGCAGTTCATCAGGGCGGACTAAGAGCTCCTACGAGCAGTACTTC. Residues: CASSSSGRTKSSYEQYF.

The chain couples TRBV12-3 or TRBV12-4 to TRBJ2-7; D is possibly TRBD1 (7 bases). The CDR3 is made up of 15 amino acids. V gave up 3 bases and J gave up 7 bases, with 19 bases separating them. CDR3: CASSFGGQGGREQYF. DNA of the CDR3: TGTGCCAGCAGTTTTGGGGGGCAGGGGGGCAGGGAGCAGTACTTC.

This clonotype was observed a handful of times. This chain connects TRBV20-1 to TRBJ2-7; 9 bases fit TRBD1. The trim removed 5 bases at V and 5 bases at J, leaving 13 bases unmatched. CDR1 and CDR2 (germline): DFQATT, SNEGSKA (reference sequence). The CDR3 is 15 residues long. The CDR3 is CSAARRGQGKDEQYF. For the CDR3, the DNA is TGCAGTGCTGCTAGACGGGGACAGGGAAAAGACGAGCAGTACTTC.

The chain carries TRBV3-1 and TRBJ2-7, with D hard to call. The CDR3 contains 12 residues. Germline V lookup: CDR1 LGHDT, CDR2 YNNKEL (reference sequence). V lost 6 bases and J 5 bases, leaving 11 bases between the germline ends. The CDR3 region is CASSSIGDEQYF. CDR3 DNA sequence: TGTGCCAGCAGTAGCATCGGAGACGAGCAGTACTTC.

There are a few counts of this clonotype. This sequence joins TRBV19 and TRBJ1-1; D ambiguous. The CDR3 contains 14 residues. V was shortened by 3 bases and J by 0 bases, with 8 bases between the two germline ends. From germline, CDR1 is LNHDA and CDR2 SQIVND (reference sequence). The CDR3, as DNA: TGTGCCAGTAGTATGGGGAGCATGAACACTGAAGCTTTCTTT. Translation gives CASSMGSMNTEAFF.

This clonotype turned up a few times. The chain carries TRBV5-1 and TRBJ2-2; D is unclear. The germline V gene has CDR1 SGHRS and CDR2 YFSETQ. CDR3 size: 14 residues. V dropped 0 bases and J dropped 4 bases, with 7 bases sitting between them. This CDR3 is CASSLAVATGELFF. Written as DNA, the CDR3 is TGCGCCAGCAGCTTGGCCGTGGCCACCGGGGAGCTGTTTTTT.

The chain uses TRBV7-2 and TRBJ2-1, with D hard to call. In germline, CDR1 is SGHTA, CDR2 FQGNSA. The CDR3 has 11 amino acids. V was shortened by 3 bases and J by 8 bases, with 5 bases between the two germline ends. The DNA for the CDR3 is TGTGCCAGCAGCTTCGTAGATGAGCAGTTCTTC. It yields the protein CASSFVDEQFF.

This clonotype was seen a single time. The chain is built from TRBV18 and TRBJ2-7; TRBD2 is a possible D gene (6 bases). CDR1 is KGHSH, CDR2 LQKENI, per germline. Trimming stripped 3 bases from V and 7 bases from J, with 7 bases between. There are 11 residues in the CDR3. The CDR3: CASSPGREQYF. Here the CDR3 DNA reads TGTGCCAGCTCACCGGGGAGGGAGCAGTACTTC.

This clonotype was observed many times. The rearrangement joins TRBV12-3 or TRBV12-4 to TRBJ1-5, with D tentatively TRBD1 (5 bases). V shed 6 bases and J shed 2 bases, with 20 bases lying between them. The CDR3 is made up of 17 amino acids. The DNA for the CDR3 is TGTGCCAGCAGCGATCGGGCCTCAGGGTTAGGCAATCAGCCCCAGCATTTT. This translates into CASSDRASGLGNQPQHF.

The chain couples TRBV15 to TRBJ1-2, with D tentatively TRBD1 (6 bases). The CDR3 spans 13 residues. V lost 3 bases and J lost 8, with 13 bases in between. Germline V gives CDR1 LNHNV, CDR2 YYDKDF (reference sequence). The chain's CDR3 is CATSSERGSGYTF. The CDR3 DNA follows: TGTGCCACCAGCAGCGAAAGGGGGTCGGGCTACACCTTC.

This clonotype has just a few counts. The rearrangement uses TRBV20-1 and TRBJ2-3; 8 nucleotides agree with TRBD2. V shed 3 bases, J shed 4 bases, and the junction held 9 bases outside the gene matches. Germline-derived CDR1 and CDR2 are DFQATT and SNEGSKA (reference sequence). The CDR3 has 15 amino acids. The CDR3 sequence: CSASPASGSSDTQYF. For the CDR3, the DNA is TGCAGTGCTAGTCCGGCTAGCGGGTCATCAGATACGCAGTATTTT.

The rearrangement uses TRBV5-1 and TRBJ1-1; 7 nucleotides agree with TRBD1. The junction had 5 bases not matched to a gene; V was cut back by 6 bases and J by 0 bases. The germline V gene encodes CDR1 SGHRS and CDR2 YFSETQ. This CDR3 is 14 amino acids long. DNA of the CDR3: TGCGCCAGCACCTATGACAGGGTGAACACTGAAGCTTTCTTT. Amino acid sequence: CASTYDRVNTEAFF. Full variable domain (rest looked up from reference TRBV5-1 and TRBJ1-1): KAGVTQTPRYLIKTRGQQVTLSCSPISGHRSVSWYQQTPGQGLQFLFEYFSETQRNKGNFPGRFSGRQFSNSRSEMNVSTLELGDSALYLCASTYDRVNTEAFFGQGTRLTVV.